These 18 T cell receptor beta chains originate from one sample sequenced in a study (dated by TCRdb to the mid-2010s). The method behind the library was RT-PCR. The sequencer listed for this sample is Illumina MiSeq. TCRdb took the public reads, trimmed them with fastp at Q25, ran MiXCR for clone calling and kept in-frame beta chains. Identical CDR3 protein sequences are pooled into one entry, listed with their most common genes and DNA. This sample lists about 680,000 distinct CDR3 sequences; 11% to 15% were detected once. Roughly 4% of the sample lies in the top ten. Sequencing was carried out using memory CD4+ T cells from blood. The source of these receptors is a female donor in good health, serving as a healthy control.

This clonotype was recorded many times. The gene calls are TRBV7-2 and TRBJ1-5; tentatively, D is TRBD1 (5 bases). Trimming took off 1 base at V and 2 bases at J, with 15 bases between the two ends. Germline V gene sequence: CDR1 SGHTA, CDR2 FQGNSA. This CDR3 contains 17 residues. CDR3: CASSLGVGGLGNQPQHF. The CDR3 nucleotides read TGTGCCAGCAGCTTAGGGGTGGGGGGTTTGGGCAATCAGCCCCAGCATTTT. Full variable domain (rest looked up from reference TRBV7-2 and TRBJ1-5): GAGVSQSPSNKVTEKGKDVELRCDPISGHTALYWYRQSLGQGLEFLIYFQGNSAPDKSGLPSDRFSAERTGGSVSTLTIQRTQQEDSAVYLCASSLGVGGLGNQPQHFGDGTRLSIL.

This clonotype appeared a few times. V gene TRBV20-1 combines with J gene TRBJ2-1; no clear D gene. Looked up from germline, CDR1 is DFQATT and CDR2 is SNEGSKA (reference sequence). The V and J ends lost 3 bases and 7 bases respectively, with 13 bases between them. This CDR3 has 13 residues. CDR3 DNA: TGCAGTGCTAGTTCCCCCCCGGAGAATGAGCAGTTCTTC. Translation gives CSASSPPENEQFF.

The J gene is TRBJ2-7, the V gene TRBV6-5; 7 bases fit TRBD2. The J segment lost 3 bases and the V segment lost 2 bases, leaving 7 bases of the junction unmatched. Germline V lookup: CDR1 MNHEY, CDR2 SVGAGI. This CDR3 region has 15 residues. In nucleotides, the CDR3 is TGTGCCAGCAGTTACGCACCGAGCGGGGACTACGAGCAGTACTTC. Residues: CASSYAPSGDYEQYF.

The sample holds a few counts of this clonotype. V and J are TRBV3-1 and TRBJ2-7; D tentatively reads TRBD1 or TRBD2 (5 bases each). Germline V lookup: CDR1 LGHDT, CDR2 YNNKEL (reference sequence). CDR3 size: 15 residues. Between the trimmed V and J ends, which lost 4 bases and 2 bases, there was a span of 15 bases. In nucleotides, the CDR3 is TGTGCCAGCAGCCGCTCGGGGCTAGCTGCCTACGAGCAGTACTTC. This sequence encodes CASSRSGLAAYEQYF.

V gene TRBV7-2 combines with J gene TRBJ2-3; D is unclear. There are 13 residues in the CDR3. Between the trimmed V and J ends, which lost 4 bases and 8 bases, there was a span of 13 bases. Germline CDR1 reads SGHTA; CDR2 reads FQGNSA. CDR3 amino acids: CASSSRTLTTQYF. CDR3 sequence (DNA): TGTGCCAGCAGCTCTCGAACCTTAACTACGCAGTATTTT. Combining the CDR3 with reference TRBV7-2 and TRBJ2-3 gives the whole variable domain GAGVSQSPSNKVTEKGKDVELRCDPISGHTALYWYRQSLGQGLEFLIYFQGNSAPDKSGLPSDRFSAERTGGSVSTLTIQRTQQEDSAVYLCASSSRTLTTQYFGPGTRLTVL.

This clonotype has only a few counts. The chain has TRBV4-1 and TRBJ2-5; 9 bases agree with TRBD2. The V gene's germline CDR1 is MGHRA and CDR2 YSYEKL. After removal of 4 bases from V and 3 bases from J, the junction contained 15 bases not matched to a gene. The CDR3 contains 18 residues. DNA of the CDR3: TGCGCCAGCAGCCCCGGCACGCTGCGCGGGAGGGCCGAAGAGACCCAGTACTTC. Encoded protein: CASSPGTLRGRAEETQYF.

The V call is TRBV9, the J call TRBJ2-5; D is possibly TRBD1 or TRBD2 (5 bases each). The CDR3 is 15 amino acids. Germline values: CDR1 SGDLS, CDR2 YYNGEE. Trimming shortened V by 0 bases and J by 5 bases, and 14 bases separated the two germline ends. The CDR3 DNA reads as TGTGCCAGCAGCGTAGACACTAGGACACCGGAGACCCAGTACTTC. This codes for CASSVDTRTPETQYF.

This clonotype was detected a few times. In DNA form, the CDR3 reads TGTGCCAGCAGTTTATATAGCGGTTACTCCTACGAGCAGTACTTC. Encoded protein: CASSLYSGYSYEQYF. The chain joins TRBV28 to TRBJ2-7; D perhaps matches TRBD2 (6 bases). Deletions cut 1 base from V and 0 bases from J, with 10 bases between. The V gene's germline CDR1 is MDHEN and CDR2 SYDVKM. The CDR3 has 15 amino acids.

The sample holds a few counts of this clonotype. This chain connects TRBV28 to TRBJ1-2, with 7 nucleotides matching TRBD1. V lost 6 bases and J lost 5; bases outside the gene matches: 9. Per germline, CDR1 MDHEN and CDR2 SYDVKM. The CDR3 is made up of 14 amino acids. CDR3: CASSLGTVPYGYTF. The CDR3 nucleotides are TGTGCCAGCAGCCTGGGGACAGTACCTTATGGCTACACCTTC.

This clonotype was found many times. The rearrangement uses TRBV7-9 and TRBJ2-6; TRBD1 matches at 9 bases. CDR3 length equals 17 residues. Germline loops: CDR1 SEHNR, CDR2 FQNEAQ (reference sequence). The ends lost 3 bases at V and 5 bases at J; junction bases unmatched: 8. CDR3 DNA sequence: TGTGCCAGCAGCTTGCACGGGACAGGGAGGAGGGCCAACGTCCTGACTTTC. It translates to CASSLHGTGRRANVLTF. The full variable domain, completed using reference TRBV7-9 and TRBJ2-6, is DTGVSQNPRHKITKRGQNVTFRCDPISEHNRLYWYRQTLGQGPEFLTYFQNEAQLEKSRLLSDRFSAERPKGSFSTLEIQRTEQGDSAMYLCASSLHGTGRRANVLTFGAGSRLTVL.

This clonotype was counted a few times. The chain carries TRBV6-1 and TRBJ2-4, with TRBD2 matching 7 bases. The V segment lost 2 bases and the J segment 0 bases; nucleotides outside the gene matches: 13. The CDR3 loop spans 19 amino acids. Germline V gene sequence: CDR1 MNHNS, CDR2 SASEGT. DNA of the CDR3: TGTGCCAGCAGTGAACAACCGGGGCTAGCGGATCTAGCCAAAAACATTCAGTACTTC. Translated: CASSEQPGLADLAKNIQYF.

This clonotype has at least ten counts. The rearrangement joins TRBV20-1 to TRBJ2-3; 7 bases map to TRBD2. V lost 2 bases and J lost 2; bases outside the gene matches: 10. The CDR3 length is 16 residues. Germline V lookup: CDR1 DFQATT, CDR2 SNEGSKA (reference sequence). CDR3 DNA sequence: TGCAGTGCTAGAACGCCCTACAGCGGGGACACAGATACGCAGTATTTT. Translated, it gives CSARTPYSGDTDTQYF.

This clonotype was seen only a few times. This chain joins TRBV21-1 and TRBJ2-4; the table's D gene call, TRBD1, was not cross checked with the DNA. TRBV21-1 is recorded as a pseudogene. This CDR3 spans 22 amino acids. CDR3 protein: CASSKGWAGGDRASLAKNIQYF. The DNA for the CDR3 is TGTGCCAGCAGCAAAGGGTGGGCCGGCGGGGACAGGGCTTCACTAGCCAAAAACATTCAGTACTTC.

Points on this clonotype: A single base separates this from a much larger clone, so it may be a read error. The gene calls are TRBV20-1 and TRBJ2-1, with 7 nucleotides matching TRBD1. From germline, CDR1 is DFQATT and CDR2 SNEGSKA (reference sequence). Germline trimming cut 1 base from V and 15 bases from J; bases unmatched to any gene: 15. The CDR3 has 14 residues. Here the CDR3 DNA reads TGCAGTGCTAGAGGCCCCGACAGGGTACGGCGAGTGTTCTTC. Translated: CSARGPDRVRRVFF.

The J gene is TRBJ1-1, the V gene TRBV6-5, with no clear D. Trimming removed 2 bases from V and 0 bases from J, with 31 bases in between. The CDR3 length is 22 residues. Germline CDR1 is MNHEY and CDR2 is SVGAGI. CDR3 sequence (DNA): TGTGCCAGCAGTTACCCGGCGGACGGTGCGGGTGCCACCGGCAACATGAACACTGAAGCTTTCTTT. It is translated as CASSYPADGAGATGNMNTEAFF.

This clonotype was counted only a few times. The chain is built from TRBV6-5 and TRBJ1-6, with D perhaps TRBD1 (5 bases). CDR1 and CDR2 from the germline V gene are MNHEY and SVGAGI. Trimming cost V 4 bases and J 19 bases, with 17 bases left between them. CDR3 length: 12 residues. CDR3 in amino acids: CASSSPGTVTHF. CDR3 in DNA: TGTGCCAGCAGTTCTCCCGGGACGGTGACTCACTTT.

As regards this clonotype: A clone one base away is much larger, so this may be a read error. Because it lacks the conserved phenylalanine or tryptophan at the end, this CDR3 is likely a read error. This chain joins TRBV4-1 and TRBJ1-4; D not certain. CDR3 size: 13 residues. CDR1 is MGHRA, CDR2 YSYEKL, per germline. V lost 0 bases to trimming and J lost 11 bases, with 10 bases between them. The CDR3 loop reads CASSQERMGKLFS. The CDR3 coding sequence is TGCGCCAGCAGCCAAGAAAGGATGGGGAAACTGTTTTCT.

The CDR3 loop is CASRQTGTGINEQYF. DNA of the CDR3: TGTGCCAGCAGACAAACCGGGACAGGGATCAACGAGCAGTACTTC. The chain carries TRBV6-5 and TRBJ2-7; TRBD1 matches at 9 bases. The germline V gene has CDR1 MNHEY and CDR2 SVGAGI. The CDR3 spans 15 residues. The ends lost 6 bases at V and 5 bases at J; junction bases unmatched: 11.